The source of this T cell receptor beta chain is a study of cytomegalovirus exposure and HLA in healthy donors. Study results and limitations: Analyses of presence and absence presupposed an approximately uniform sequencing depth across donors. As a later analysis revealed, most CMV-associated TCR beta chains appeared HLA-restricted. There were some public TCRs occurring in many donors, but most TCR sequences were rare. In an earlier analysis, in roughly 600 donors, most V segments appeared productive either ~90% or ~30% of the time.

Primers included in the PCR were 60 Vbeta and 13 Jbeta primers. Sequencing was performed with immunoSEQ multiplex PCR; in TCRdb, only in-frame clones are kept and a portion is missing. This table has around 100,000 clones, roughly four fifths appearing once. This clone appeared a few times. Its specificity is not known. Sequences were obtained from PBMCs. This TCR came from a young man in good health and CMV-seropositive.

This CDR3 is CASSLGANTEAFF. In DNA, the CDR3 is TGCGCCAGCAGCTTGGGGGCGAACACTGAAGCTTTCTTT. The rearrangement joins TRBV5-1 to TRBJ1-1; the D is unclear. The CDR3 spans 13 residues. Germline V gene data show CDR1 as SGHRS and CDR2 as YFSETQ. V lost 0 bases to trimming and J lost 1 base, with 4 bases between them.